This is a list of T cell receptor beta chains from one sample in a study of shared clonotypes between healthy human individuals. Sequencing was performed with immunoSEQ multiplex PCR; in TCRdb, only in-frame clones are kept and a portion is missing. The data contain approximately 620,000 clones, about 96% of them singletons. Source material: naive CD4+ T cells sorted from blood. All receptors come from a woman in her 30s in good health. The CDR3 runs from the conserved cysteine through the conserved F or W. D genes are given only for firm matches. Rows may omit the clone size; those that give it use once, few, many or a size class.

v_gene	j_gene	d_gene	abundance	CDR3aa	CDR3nt
TRBV6-5	TRBJ1-1	TRBD1	-	CASSYEMTGGTEAFF	TGTGCCAGCAGTTACGAGATGACAGGGGGCACTGAAGCTTTCTTT
TRBV9	TRBJ2-2	TRBD1	once	CASSELTGVIAGELFF	TGTGCCAGCAGCGAGTTGACAGGGGTTATCGCCGGGGAGCTGTTTTTT
TRBV2	TRBJ2-7	TRBD1	-	CASIPGQGTYEQYF	TGTGCCAGCATCCCGGGACAGGGAACTTACGAGCAGTACTTC
TRBV28	TRBJ1-5	-	few	CASTIQGTQPQHF	TGTGCCAGCACCATACAGGGAACTCAGCCCCAGCATTTT
TRBV4-1	TRBJ2-5	TRBD2	once	CASSQDGTSGIETQYF	TGCGCCAGCAGCCAAGACGGGACTAGCGGGATCGAGACCCAGTACTTC
TRBV7-9	TRBJ2-1	TRBD2	-	CASSRTGTSGKSSYNEQFF	TGTGCCAGCAGCCGAACCGGGACTAGCGGGAAAAGCTCCTACAATGAGCAGTTCTTC
TRBV30	TRBJ2-2	TRBD2	-	CAWSGGRANTGELFF	TGTGCCTGGAGTGGCGGGAGGGCGAACACCGGGGAGCTGTTTTTT
TRBV6-5	TRBJ1-5	TRBD1	-	CARPTGDSNQPQHF	TGTGCCAGACCCACAGGGGATAGCAATCAGCCCCAGCATTTT
TRBV27	TRBJ1-2	-	-	CASKGIAGGNYGYTF	TGTGCCAGCAAAGGGATTGCCGGGGGTAACTATGGCTACACCTTC
TRBV6-4	TRBJ2-3	TRBD2	-	CASSDSLLAGVSTDTQYF	TGTGCCAGCAGTGACTCGTTACTAGCGGGAGTGAGCACAGATACGCAGTATTTT
TRBV6-1	TRBJ1-2	-	-	CASTDRRSYGYTF	TGTGCCAGCACAGACCGACGGAGCTATGGCTACACCTTC
TRBV7-9	TRBJ2-3	-	-	CASSPDGTSTDTQYF	TGTGCCAGCAGCCCCGACGGCACTAGCACAGATACGCAGTATTTT
TRBV9	TRBJ2-7	-	-	CASSADFTWGEQYF	TGTGCCAGCAGCGCAGACTTCACTTGGGGCGAGCAGTACTTC
TRBV6-4	TRBJ2-1	TRBD2	-	CASSEGLAGAYNEQFF	TGTGCCAGCAGTGAGGGGCTAGCGGGAGCCTACAATGAGCAGTTCTTC
TRBV28	TRBJ1-5	-	-	CASSLGGQPQHF	TGTGCCAGCAGTTTGGGGGGTCAGCCCCAGCATTTT
TRBV11-2	TRBJ2-7	-	-	CASSLSLQEQYF	TGTGCCAGCAGCTTAAGTTTGCAGGAGCAGTACTTC
TRBV7-8	TRBJ1-5	TRBD1	-	CASSSPDRGLQPQHF	TGTGCCAGCAGCTCGCCGGACAGGGGGCTGCAGCCCCAGCATTTT
TRBV6-1	TRBJ2-7	TRBD2	-	CASSGTSDSEQYF	TGTGCCAGCAGCGGGACTAGCGACTCCGAGCAGTACTTC
TRBV30	TRBJ2-1	TRBD2	-	CAWILGGSGEQFF	TGTGCCTGGATCCTGGGCGGGAGTGGTGAGCAGTTCTTC
TRBV5-1	TRBJ2-3	-	-	CASSLDGGESDTQYF	TGCGCCAGCAGCTTGGACGGGGGAGAATCAGATACGCAGTATTTT
TRBV11-2	TRBJ2-7	-	-	CASSLRQSYEQYF	TGTGCCAGCAGCCTCCGTCAGAGCTACGAGCAGTACTTC
TRBV5-6	TRBJ2-7	-	once	CASSLMSDEQYF	TGTGCCAGCAGCTTGATGTCGGACGAGCAGTACTTC
TRBV7-6	TRBJ2-3	-	-	CASSLGGIPDTQYF	TGTGCCAGCAGCTTAGGGGGGATCCCAGATACGCAGTATTTT
TRBV6-6	TRBJ1-3	-	-	CATGIWDLTGNTIYF	TGTGCCACTGGGATTTGGGACCTAACTGGAAACACCATATATTTT
TRBV29-1	TRBJ2-1	-	-	CSGGFVGDEQFF	TGCAGCGGCGGATTTGTGGGCGATGAGCAGTTCTTC
TRBV5-1	TRBJ2-2	TRBD1	-	CASSPRGPGQENTGELFF	TGCGCCAGCAGCCCCCGCGGGCCCGGACAGGAGAACACCGGGGAGCTGTTTTTT
TRBV11-2	TRBJ2-7	-	-	CASSVWGEQYF	TGTGCCAGCAGCGTATGGGGGGAGCAGTACTTC